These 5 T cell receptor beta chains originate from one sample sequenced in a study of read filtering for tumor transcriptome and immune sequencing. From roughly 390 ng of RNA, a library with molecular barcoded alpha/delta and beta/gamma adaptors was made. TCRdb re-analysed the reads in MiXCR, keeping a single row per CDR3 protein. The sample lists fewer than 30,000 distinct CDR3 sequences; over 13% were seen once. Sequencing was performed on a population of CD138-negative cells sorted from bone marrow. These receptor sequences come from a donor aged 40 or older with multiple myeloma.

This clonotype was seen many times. In DNA form, the CDR3 reads TGTGCCAGCAGCTTAAGGGCTACTGAGACCCAGTACTTC. It is translated as CASSLRATETQYF. V gene TRBV11-1 combines with J gene TRBJ2-5, with unresolved D. Germline values: CDR1 SGHAT, CDR2 FQDESV (reference sequence). V was pared by 2 bases and J by 5 bases, with 9 bases between. The CDR3 sequence is 13 residues long.

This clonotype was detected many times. The DNA of the CDR3 is TGCAGCGCCGAGAATAGGGGCGATGAGCAGTTCTTC. Its translation is CSAENRGDEQFF. The gene calls are TRBV29-1 and TRBJ2-1; the D gene is possibly TRBD1 (5 bases). CDR1 SQVTM and CDR2 ANQGSEA come from the germline V gene. The CDR3 has 12 amino acids. V shed 7 bases and J shed 8 bases, with 15 bases lying between them.

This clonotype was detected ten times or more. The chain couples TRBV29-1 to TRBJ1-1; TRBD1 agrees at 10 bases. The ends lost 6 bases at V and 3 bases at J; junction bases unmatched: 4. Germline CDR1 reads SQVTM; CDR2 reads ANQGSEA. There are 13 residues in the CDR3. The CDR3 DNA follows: TGCAGCGTATCGGGACAGGGGCACACTGAAGCTTTCTTT. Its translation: CSVSGQGHTEAFF.

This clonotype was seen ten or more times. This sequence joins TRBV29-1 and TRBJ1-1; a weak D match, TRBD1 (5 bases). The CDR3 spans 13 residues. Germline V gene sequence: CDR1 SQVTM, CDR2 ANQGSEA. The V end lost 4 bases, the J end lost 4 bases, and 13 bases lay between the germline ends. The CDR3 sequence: CSVGAGRSTEAFF. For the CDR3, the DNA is TGCAGCGTTGGAGCAGGGAGGTCCACTGAAGCTTTCTTT.

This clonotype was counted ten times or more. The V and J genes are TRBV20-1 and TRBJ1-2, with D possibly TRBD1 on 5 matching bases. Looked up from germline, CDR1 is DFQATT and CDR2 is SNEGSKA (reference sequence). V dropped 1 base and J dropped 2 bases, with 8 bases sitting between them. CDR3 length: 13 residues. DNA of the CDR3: TGCAGTGCTAGAGCGCAGGGAAACTATGGCTACACCTTC. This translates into CSARAQGNYGYTF.